Following are 18 T cell receptor beta chains from one sample sequenced in a study of graft-versus-host responses after intestinal transplantation (dated by TCRdb to 2020 to 2023). The library was generated by the immunoSEQ multiplex PCR assay. The table comes from immuneACCESS by way of TCRdb, which keeps in-frame sequences with V and J called. Part of the clones is missing from these tables; in studies checked, under half for an unresolved V gene and the rest for unknown reasons. The sample table holds almost 40,000 clones, of which roughly 95% were seen once. Clones ranked in the top ten supply around 0.2% of the sample. These receptors are not linked to any known antigen. According to the study, the label for this sample's time point signals: cells obtained before transplantation from donor or recipient. Sequencing used unstimulated CD8+ T cells sorted from spleen or lymph node cells, obtained before transplant. These receptors came from a human donor who was the organ donor for an intestinal transplant.

The chain has TRBV6-6 and TRBJ2-1; 10 nucleotides align to TRBD1. The CDR3 totals 15 residues. Per the germline V gene, CDR1 is MNHNY and CDR2 is SVGAGI (reference sequence). V shed 7 bases and J 7 bases; nucleotides not matched to a gene: 10. The CDR3 region is CASTLWDRGSNEQFF. The CDR3 DNA is TGTGCCAGCACCTTGTGGGACAGGGGTTCGAATGAGCAGTTCTTC.

This chain joins TRBV9 and TRBJ2-2; 15 bases map to TRBD2. The V segment lost 4 bases and the J segment 6 bases; nucleotides outside the gene matches: 4. The CDR3 consists of 16 residues. Germline CDR1 and CDR2: SGDLS and YYNGEE. Here the CDR3 DNA reads TGTGCCAGCAGCCGGACTAGCGGGGGGGAGTCCGGGGAGCTGTTTTTT. The encoded protein is CASSRTSGGESGELFF. The whole variable domain, filled in from reference TRBV9 and TRBJ2-2, reads DSGVTQTPKHLITATGQRVTLRCSPRSGDLSVYWYQQSLDQGLQFLIQYYNGEERAKGNILERFSAQQFPDLHSELNLSSLELGDSALYFCASSRTSGGESGELFFGEGSRLTVL.

The J gene is TRBJ1-2, the V gene TRBV6-1; no firm D call. The V end lost 3 bases, the J end lost 3 bases, and 20 bases lay between the germline ends. Germline loops: CDR1 MNHNS, CDR2 SASEGT. The CDR3 totals 17 residues. The CDR3 reads CASSEEDAWEYDYGYTF. For the CDR3, the DNA is TGTGCCAGCAGTGAGGAGGACGCTTGGGAGTATGACTATGGCTACACCTTC.

The genes are TRBV5-6 and TRBJ2-3; the D is unclear. This CDR3 comprises 16 residues. Trimming cost V 0 bases and J 2 bases, with 13 bases left between them. The germline V gene has CDR1 SGHDT and CDR2 YYEEEE. The CDR3 bases are TGTGCCAGCAGCTTGGAAGGGTTCCTGCTCACAGATACGCAGTATTTT. Protein sequence: CASSLEGFLLTDTQYF.

The V gene is TRBV11-3, the J gene TRBJ1-1, with D perhaps TRBD1 (5 bases). V lost 5 bases and J lost 3, with 7 bases in between. The length of the CDR3 is 12 residues. Germline values: CDR1 SGHNT, CDR2 YENEEA. The CDR3: CASSLGDTEAFF. For the CDR3, the DNA is TGTGCCAGCAGCCTAGGGGACACTGAAGCTTTCTTT.

J is TRBJ1-1 and V is TRBV5-6; tentatively, D is TRBD1 (5 bases). V was cut by 4 bases and J by 4 bases, with 8 bases left in between. The CDR3 has 12 amino acids. Germline V gene lookup returns CDR1 SGHDT and CDR2 YYEEEE. The CDR3 DNA follows: TGTGCCAGCAGCCCAGGGACCACTGAAGCTTTCTTT. As protein: CASSPGTTEAFF.

This rearrangement joins TRBV9 to TRBJ1-1; tentatively, D is TRBD1 (5 bases). In germline, CDR1 is SGDLS, CDR2 YYNGEE. The length of the CDR3 is 15 residues. V was trimmed by 6 bases and J by 5 bases, leaving 20 bases between them. DNA for the CDR3: TGTGCCAGCACTCTCAGGCTTCGTGCAGGGACTGAAGCTTTCTTT. Translated, it gives CASTLRLRAGTEAFF. Filled out from reference TRBV9 and TRBJ1-1, the complete variable domain reads DSGVTQTPKHLITATGQRVTLRCSPRSGDLSVYWYQQSLDQGLQFLIQYYNGEERAKGNILERFSAQQFPDLHSELNLSSLELGDSALYFCASTLRLRAGTEAFFGQGTRLTVV.

The V and J genes are TRBV19 and TRBJ1-1, with D uncertain. The CDR3 has 13 amino acids. CDR1 LNHDA and CDR2 SQIVND come from the germline V gene (reference sequence). V lost 6 bases, J lost 1 base, and 9 bases lay in between. CDR3: CASSIYGNTEAFF. The CDR3 nucleotides are TGTGCCAGTAGCATTTACGGGAACACTGAAGCTTTCTTT.

The rearrangement uses TRBV9 and TRBJ2-5; the D is unclear. The end of the DNA aligns better with TRBJ2-7, so the J call may be wrong. CDR3 length equals 14 residues. Germline lookup yields CDR1 SGDLS and CDR2 YYNGEE. The CDR3 sequence is CASSATTDFYEQYF. DNA for the CDR3: TGTGCCAGCAGCGCAACGACCGACTTTTACGAGCAGTACTTC.

V gene TRBV7-6 combines with J gene TRBJ2-5; D remains ambiguous. Germline values: CDR1 SGHVS, CDR2 FNYEAQ. This CDR3 has 13 residues. Between the trimmed V and J ends, which lost 1 base and 5 bases, there was a span of 8 bases. The CDR3, as DNA: TGTGCCAGCAGCTTAGGTCGGGTGGAGACCCAGTACTTC. The encoded protein is CASSLGRVETQYF.

The chain uses TRBV27 and TRBJ2-3; 8 bases fit TRBD1. The CDR3 is 17 amino acids. V dropped 0 bases and J dropped 5; count of bases not matched to a gene: 10. Germline CDR1 MNHEY, CDR2 SMNVEV (reference sequence). The CDR3 nucleotides read TGTGCCAGCAGTTTATCCGGACAGGGACCTATTGGAGATACGCAGTATTTT. It is translated as CASSLSGQGPIGDTQYF.

The chain couples TRBV5-6 to TRBJ1-2, with D perhaps matching TRBD1 (6 bases). Germline V CDR1 and CDR2: SGHDT, YYEEEE. This CDR3 contains 14 residues. The ends were cut back, 0 bases at V and 4 bases at J, with 10 bases in the middle. For the CDR3, the DNA is TGTGCCAGCAGCTTGGAAGGGGGGGTCTATGGCTACACCTTC. Its translation: CASSLEGGVYGYTF. Full variable domain (outside the CDR3, taken from reference TRBV5-6 and TRBJ1-2): DAGVTQSPTHLIKTRGQQVTLRCSPKSGHDTVSWYQQALGQGPQFIFQYYEEEERQRGNFPDRFSGHQFPNYSSELNVNALLLGDSALYLCASSLEGGVYGYTFGSGTRLTVV.

The chain uses TRBV28 and TRBJ1-6; D may be TRBD1 (5 bases). In germline, CDR1 is MDHEN, CDR2 SYDVKM. V dropped 2 bases and J dropped 9 bases, with 14 bases sitting between them. CDR3 length equals 15 residues. Here the CDR3 reads CASSLVEGRSSPLHF. The DNA for the CDR3 is TGTGCCAGCAGTTTAGTAGAGGGGAGGAGTTCACCCCTCCACTTT.

This clone occurred once. The chain combines TRBV4-2 with TRBJ2-7; a possible D gene is TRBD2 (6 bases). The CDR3 covers 15 residues. From germline, CDR1 is LGHNA and CDR2 YNFKEQ. Deletions cut 4 bases from V and 0 bases from J, with 13 bases between. This CDR3 reads CASSLTGDSSYEQYF. CDR3 nucleotide sequence: TGTGCCAGCAGCCTCACGGGGGATAGCTCCTACGAGCAGTACTTC.

The chain carries TRBV7-6 and TRBJ2-3; D is undetermined. The CDR3 length is 12 residues. From germline, CDR1 is SGHVS and CDR2 FNYEAQ. The germline V and J ends were trimmed by 5 bases and 3 bases, with 6 bases remaining between them. CDR3 bases: TGTGCCAGCAGCCCACATACAGATACGCAGTATTTT. Translating it yields CASSPHTDTQYF.

The chain recombines TRBV7-6 with TRBJ2-5; 10 bases match TRBD1. With V trimmed by 3 bases and J by 4 bases, 8 bases remained unmatched. Germline CDR1 reads SGHVS; CDR2 reads FNYEAQ. This CDR3 has 16 residues. CDR3 loop: CASSFYRDRGRETQYF. In DNA, the CDR3 is TGTGCCAGCAGCTTCTACCGGGACAGGGGAAGAGAGACCCAGTACTTC.

The rearrangement uses TRBV7-9 and TRBJ1-4, with unresolved D. With 1 base removed from V and 6 bases from J, the gap between germline ends came to 3 bases. The CDR3 loop spans 12 amino acids. Germline CDR1 is SEHNR and CDR2 is FQNEAQ (reference sequence). Here the CDR3 DNA reads TGTGCCAGCAGCTTAGGAGATGAAAAACTGTTTTTT. Its translation: CASSLGDEKLFF.

The chain recombines TRBV6-1 with TRBJ1-2; D is possibly TRBD1 (6 bases). V gave up 8 bases and J gave up 7 bases, with 14 bases separating them. The CDR3 runs 12 residues. CDR1 and CDR2 from the germline V gene are MNHNS and SASEGT. The CDR3 nucleotides read TGTGCCAGCGGCGAACAGGGATTTGGCTACACCTTC. Translated: CASGEQGFGYTF.